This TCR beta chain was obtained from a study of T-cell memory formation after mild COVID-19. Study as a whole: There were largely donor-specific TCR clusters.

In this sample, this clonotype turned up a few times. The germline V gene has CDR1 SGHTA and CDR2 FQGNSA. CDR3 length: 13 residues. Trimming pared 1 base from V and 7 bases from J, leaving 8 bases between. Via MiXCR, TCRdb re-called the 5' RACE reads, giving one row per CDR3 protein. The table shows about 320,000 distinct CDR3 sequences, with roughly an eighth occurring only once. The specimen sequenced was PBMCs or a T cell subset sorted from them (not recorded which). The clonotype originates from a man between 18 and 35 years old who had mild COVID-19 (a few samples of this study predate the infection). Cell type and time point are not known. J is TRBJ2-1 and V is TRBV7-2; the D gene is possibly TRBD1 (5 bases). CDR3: CASSLGGWNEQFF. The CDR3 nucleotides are TGTGCCAGCAGCTTAGGGGGCTGGAATGAGCAGTTCTTC.